The 7 T cell receptor beta chains presented below share a single source sample, sequenced in a study of shared clonotypes between healthy human individuals. The table came from immunoSEQ multiplex PCR; TCRdb's copy has only in-frame clones and leaves some out. The top ten hold under 0.45% of the sample, which has 2.3 million or so clones, just over 90% seen once. The sample was naive CD4+ T cells from PBMCs. Subset indicated: CD45RA+ positively selected. The receptors come from a man aged 18 to 30 in good health. Some clones in this sample may be carry-over from other donors' samples.

The rearrangement joins TRBV28 to TRBJ2-7; 9 bases map to TRBD1. Germline values: CDR1 MDHEN, CDR2 SYDVKM. Germline trimming cut 7 bases from V and 3 bases from J; bases unmatched to any gene: 13. CDR3 length: 16 residues. CDR3 sequence: CASTPTPGQGIYEQYF. The DNA for the CDR3 is TGTGCCAGCACCCCCACCCCGGGACAGGGCATCTACGAGCAGTACTTC.

The chain combines TRBV28 with TRBJ2-3; 9 bases map to TRBD2. The junction had 10 bases not matched to a gene; V was cut back by 6 bases and J by 6 bases. Per the germline V gene, CDR1 is MDHEN and CDR2 is SYDVKM. The CDR3 sequence is 15 residues long. Written as DNA, the CDR3 is TGTGCCAGCAGGATATCAGCGGGAGGCCTTGATACGCAGTATTTT. Translation: CASRISAGGLDTQYF.

The V gene is TRBV28, the J gene TRBJ2-1; D is unclear. The CDR3 has 15 residues. V was shortened by 2 bases and J by 8 bases, with 16 bases between the two germline ends. CDR1 and CDR2 (germline): MDHEN, SYDVKM. The CDR3 loop reads CASSLGGLKLDEQFF. CDR3 coding DNA: TGTGCCAGCAGTTTAGGTGGATTAAAGTTGGATGAGCAGTTCTTC.

Note on this clone: Within the sample, other DNA sequences also encode this same CDR3. V and J are TRBV2 and TRBJ1-1; unclear D gene. The CDR3 covers 13 residues. Germline CDR1 is SNHLY and CDR2 is FYNNEI. Trimming shortened V by 6 bases and J by 0 bases, and 8 bases separated the two germline ends. CDR3 protein: CASSRGLNTEAFF. The DNA of the CDR3 is TGTGCCAGCAGCCGTGGGCTGAACACTGAAGCTTTCTTT.

The V and J genes are TRBV9 and TRBJ2-3, with D possibly matching TRBD1 (5 bases). The V end lost 4 bases, the J end lost 3 bases, and 12 bases lay between the germline ends. Per germline, CDR1 SGDLS and CDR2 YYNGEE. The CDR3 length is 14 residues. The CDR3 reads CASSLGVRTDTQYF. In DNA, the CDR3 is TGTGCCAGCAGCCTAGGGGTTCGGACAGATACGCAGTATTTT. Full variable domain (missing parts from reference TRBV9 and TRBJ2-3): DSGVTQTPKHLITATGQRVTLRCSPRSGDLSVYWYQQSLDQGLQFLIQYYNGEERAKGNILERFSAQQFPDLHSELNLSSLELGDSALYFCASSLGVRTDTQYFGPGTRLTVL.

This chain joins TRBV9 and TRBJ2-5; 7 bases are a match to TRBD1. J gave up 5 bases and V 2 bases, and 12 bases lay outside the gene matches. Germline CDR1 and CDR2: SGDLS and YYNGEE. This CDR3 is built from 16 residues. Here the CDR3 reads CASSVGTGVRLETQYF. DNA for the CDR3: TGTGCCAGCAGCGTCGGAACAGGGGTGAGGCTGGAGACCCAGTACTTC.

This clone appeared once. The chain joins TRBV25-1 to TRBJ2-1; no clear D gene. Germline-derived CDR1 and CDR2 are MGHDK and SYGVNS. Trimming took 2 bases from V and 2 from J, leaving 7 bases between them. This CDR3 is 14 amino acids long. The CDR3 region is CASSEVLPYNEQFF. CDR3 sequence (DNA): TGTGCCAGCAGTGAAGTCCTCCCCTACAATGAGCAGTTCTTC. Complete variable domain (other parts from reference TRBV25-1 and TRBJ2-1): EADIYQTPRYLVIGTGKKITLECSQTMGHDKMYWYQQDPGMELHLIHYSYGVNSTEKGDLSSESTVSRIRTEHFPLTLESARPSHTSQYLCASSEVLPYNEQFFGPGTRLTVL.